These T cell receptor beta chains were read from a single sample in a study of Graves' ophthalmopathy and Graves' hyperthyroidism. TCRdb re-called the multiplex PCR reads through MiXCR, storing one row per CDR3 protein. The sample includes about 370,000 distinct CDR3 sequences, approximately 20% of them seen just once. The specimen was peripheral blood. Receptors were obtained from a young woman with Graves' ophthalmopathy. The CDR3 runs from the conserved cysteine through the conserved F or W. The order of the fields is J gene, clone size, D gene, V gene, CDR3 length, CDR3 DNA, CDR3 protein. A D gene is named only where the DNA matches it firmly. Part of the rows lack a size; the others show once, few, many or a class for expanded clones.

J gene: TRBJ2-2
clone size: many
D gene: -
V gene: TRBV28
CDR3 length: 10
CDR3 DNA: TGTGCCACCGGAGTCGGGGAGCTGTTTTTT
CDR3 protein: CATGVGELFF

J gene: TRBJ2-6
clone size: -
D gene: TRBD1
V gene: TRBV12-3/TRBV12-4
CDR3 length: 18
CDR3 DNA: TGTGCCAGCTCCCAGGGGGACAGGGACGTCTCTGGGGCCAACGTCCTGACTTTC
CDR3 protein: CASSQGDRDVSGANVLTF

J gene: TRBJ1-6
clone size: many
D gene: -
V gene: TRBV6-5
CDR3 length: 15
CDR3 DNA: TGTGCCAGCAGTTACTCGGGGGGAAATAATTCACCCCTCCACTTT
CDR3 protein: CASSYSGGNNSPLHF

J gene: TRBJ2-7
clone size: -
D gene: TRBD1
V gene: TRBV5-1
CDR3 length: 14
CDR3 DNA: TGCGCCAGCAGCATCGGGACAGGGGGCCACGAGCAGTACTTC
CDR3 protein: CASSIGTGGHEQYF

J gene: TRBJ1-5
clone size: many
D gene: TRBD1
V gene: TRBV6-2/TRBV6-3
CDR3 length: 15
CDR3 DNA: TGTGCCAGCAGTTCTAGACAGGGTGGCAATCAGCCCCAGCATTTT
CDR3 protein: CASSSRQGGNQPQHF

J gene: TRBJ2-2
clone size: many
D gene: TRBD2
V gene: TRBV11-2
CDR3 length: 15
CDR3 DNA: TGTGCCAGCAGGAAAGCGGGACTAAAAACCGGGGAGCTGTTTTTT
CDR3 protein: CASRKAGLKTGELFF

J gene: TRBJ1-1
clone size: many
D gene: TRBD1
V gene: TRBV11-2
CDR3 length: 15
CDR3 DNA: TGTGCCAGCAGCTCTTACAGGGGGCGCGGGACTGAAGCTTTCTTT
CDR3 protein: CASSSYRGRGTEAFF

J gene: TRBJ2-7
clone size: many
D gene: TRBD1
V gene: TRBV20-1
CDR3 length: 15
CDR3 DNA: TGCAGTGCTCCGAATTTTTCGGACAGGGCTCGCGAGCAGTACTTC
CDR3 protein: CSAPNFSDRAREQYF

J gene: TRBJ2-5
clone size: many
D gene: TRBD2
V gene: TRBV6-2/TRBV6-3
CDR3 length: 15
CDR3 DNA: TGTGCCAGCAGTAGCGGGGGGGTTGGCCAAGAGACCCAGTACTTC
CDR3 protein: CASSSGGVGQETQYF

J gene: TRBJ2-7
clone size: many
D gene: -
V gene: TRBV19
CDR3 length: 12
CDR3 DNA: TGCCTCTACGGAGGACTAACCTACGAGCAGTACTTC
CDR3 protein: CLYGGLTYEQYF

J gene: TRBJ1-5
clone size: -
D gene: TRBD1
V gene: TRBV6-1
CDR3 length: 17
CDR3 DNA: TGTGCCAGCAGTGAAACTACAGGGGGACGTAGCAATCAGCCCCAGCATTTT
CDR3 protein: CASSETTGGRSNQPQHF

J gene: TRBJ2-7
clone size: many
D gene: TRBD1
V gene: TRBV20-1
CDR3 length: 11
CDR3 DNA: TGCAGCGGGACAGGGGGTTACGAGCAGTACTTC
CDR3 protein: CSGTGGYEQYF

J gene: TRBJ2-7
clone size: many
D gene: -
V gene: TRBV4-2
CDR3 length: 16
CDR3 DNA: TGTGCCAGCAGCCCTAAGGTGTGGGGTATAATCTACGAGCAGTACTTC
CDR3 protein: CASSPKVWGIIYEQYF

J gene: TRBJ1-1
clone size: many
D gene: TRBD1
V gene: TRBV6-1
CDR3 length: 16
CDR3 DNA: TGTGCCAGCAGTCCCCGAAGACAGGGTGGGAACACTGAAGCTCTCTTT
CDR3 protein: CASSPRRQGGNTEALF

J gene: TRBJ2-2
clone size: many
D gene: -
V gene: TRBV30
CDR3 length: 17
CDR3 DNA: TGTGCCTGGAGTATAAACTTTTGGGACACTTCAGGCGGGGAGCTGTTTTTT
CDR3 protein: CAWSINFWDTSGGELFF

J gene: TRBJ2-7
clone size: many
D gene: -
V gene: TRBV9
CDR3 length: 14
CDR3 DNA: TGTGCCAGCAGCGTAGCTAGCAATACCTACGAGCAGTACTTC
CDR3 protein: CASSVASNTYEQYF

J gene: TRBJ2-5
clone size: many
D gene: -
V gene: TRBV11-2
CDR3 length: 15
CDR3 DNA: TGTGCCAGCAGCTTAGAAGCAGGGGGGCGGGAGACCCAGTACTTC
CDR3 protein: CASSLEAGGRETQYF

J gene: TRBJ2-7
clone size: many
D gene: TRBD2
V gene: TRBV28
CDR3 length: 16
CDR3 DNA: TGTGCCAGCAGTCCCTCTGGGAGGGAGGGAAACTACGAGCAGTACTTC
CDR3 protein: CASSPSGREGNYEQYF

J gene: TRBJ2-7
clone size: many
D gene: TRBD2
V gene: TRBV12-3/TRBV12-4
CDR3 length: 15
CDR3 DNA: TGTGCCAGCAGCCCTGGGGGGGGGAGGGAGTACGAGCAGTACTTC
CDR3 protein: CASSPGGGREYEQYF

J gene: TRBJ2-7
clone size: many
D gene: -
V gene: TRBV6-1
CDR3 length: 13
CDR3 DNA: TGTGCCAGCAGCTGGGACAAAACCTACGAGCAGTACTTC
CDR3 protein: CASSWDKTYEQYF